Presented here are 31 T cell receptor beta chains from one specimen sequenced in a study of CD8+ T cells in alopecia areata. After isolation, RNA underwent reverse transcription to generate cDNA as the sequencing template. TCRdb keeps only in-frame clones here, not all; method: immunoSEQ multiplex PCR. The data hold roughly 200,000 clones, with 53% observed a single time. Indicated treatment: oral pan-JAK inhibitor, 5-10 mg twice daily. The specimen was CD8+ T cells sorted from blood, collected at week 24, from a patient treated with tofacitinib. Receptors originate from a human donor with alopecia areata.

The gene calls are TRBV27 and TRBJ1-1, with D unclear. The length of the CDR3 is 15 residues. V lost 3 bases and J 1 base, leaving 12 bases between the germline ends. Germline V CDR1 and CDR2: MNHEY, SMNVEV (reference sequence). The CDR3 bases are TGTGCCAGCAGTTTGGGCCGGGGAAGGAACACTGAAGCTTTCTTT. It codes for CASSLGRGRNTEAFF.

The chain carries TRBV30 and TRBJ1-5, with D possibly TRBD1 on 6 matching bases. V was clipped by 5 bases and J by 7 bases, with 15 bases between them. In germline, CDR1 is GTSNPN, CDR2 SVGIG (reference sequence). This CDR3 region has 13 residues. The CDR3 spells CAWDRRGGQPQHF. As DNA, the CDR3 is TGTGCCTGGGACAGGAGGGGGGGACAGCCCCAGCATTTT. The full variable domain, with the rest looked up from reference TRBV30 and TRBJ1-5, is SQTIHQWPATLVQPVGSPLSLECTVEGTSNPNLYWYRQAAGRGLQLLFYSVGIGQISSEVPQNLSASRPQDRQFILSSKKLLLSDSGFYLCAWDRRGGQPQHFGDGTRLSIL.

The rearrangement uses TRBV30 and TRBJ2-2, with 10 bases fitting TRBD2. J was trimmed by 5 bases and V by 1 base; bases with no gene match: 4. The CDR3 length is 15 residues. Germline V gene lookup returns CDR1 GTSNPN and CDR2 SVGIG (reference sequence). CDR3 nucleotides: TGTGCCTGGAGTGGGGGACTAGCGTCAACCGGGGAGCTGTTTTTT. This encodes CAWSGGLASTGELFF.

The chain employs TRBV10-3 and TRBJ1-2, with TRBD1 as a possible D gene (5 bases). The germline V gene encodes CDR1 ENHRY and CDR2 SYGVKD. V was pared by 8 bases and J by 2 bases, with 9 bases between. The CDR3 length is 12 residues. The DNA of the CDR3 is TGTGCCATCGGCGCAGGGAACTATGGCTACACCTTC. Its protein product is CAIGAGNYGYTF.

This CDR3 reads CAWSVLEGADYSNQPQHF. The CDR3 DNA follows: TGTGCCTGGAGTGTACTCGAGGGGGCGGATTATAGCAATCAGCCCCAGCATTTT. The chain is built from TRBV30 and TRBJ1-5; the match to TRBD1 covers 7 bases. CDR3 length: 18 residues. Germline CDR1 and CDR2: GTSNPN and SVGIG (reference sequence). Losses at the gene ends were 0 bases for V and 0 bases for J; bases not matched to a gene: 11.

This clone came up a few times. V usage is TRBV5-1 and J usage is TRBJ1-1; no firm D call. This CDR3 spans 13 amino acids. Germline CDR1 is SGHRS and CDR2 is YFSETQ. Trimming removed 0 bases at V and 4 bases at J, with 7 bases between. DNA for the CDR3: TGCGCCAGCAGCTTGGCGGGGAGCACTGAAGCTTTCTTT. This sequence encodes CASSLAGSTEAFF.

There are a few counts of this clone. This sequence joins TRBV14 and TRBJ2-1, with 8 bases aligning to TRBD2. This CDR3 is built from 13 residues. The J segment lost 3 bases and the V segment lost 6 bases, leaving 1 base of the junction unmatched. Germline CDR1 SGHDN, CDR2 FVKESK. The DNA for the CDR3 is TGTGCCAGCAGAACTAGCGGCTACAATGAGCAGTTCTTC. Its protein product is CASRTSGYNEQFF.

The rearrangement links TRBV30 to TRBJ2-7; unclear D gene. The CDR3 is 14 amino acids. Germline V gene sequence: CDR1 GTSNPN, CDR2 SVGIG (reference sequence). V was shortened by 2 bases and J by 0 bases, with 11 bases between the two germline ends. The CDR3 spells CAWSWSSLSYEQYF. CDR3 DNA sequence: TGTGCCTGGAGTTGGAGTTCCCTCTCCTACGAGCAGTACTTC.

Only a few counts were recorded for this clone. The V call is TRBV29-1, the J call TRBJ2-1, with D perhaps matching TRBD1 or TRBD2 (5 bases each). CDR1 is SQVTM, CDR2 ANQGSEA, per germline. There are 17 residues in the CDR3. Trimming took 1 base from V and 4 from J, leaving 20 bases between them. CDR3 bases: TGCAGCGTTGAAGGGGGGATTGACGGGGAGAGGTACAATGAGCAGTTCTTC. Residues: CSVEGGIDGERYNEQFF.

CDR3 bases: TGTGCCAGCTCACCACCGGATGGGGTTTACAATGAGCAGTTCTTC. It encodes CASSPPDGVYNEQFF. J is TRBJ2-1 and V is TRBV18, with D hard to call. Looked up from germline, CDR1 is KGHSH and CDR2 is LQKENI. The V end was cut by 0 bases, the J end by 4 bases, with 10 bases between. The CDR3 covers 15 residues.

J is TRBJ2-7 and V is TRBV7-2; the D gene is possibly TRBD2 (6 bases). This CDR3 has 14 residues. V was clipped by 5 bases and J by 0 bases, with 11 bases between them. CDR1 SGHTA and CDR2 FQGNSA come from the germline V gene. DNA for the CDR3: TGTGCCAGCAGCGACGGAGGGAGCTCCTACGAGCAGTACTTC. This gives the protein CASSDGGSSYEQYF. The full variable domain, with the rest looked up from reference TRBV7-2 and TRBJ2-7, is GAGVSQSPSNKVTEKGKDVELRCDPISGHTALYWYRQSLGQGLEFLIYFQGNSAPDKSGLPSDRFSAERTGGSVSTLTIQRTQQEDSAVYLCASSDGGSSYEQYFGPGTRLTVT.

The CDR3 nucleotides read TGTGCCAGTAGTGCCGGGACAGGGTATGATGGCTACACCTTC. The encoded protein is CASSAGTGYDGYTF. V is TRBV19 and J is TRBJ1-2; 9 bases are a match to TRBD1. This CDR3 comprises 14 residues. V gave up 5 bases and J gave up 6 bases; unmatched junction bases: 7. Germline lookup yields CDR1 LNHDA and CDR2 SQIVND (reference sequence).

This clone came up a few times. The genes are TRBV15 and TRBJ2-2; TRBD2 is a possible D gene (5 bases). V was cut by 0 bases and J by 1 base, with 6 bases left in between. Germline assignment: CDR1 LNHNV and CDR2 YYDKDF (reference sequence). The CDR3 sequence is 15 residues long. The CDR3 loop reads CATSRDRGNTGELFF. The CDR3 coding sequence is TGTGCCACCAGCAGAGATCGGGGGAACACCGGGGAGCTGTTTTTT.

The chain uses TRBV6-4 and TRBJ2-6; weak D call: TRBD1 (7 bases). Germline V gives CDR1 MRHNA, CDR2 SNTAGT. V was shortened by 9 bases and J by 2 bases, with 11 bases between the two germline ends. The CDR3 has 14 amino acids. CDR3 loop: CASVRGAGANVLTF. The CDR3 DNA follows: TGTGCCAGTGTCAGGGGGGCTGGGGCCAACGTCCTGACTTTC.

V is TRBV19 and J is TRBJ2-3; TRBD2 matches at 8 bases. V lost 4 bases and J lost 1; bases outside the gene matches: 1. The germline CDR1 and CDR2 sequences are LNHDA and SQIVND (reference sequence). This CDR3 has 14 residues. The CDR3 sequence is CASSTSGRTDTQYF. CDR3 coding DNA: TGTGCCAGTAGTACTAGCGGGCGCACAGATACGCAGTATTTT.

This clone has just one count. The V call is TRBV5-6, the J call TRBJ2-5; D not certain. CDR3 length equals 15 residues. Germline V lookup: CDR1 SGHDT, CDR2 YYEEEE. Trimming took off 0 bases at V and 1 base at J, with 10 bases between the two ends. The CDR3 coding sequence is TGTGCCAGCAGCTTGGCCGTGGCCCGCCAAGAGACCCAGTACTTC. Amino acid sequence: CASSLAVARQETQYF. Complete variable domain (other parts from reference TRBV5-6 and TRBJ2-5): DAGVTQSPTHLIKTRGQQVTLRCSPKSGHDTVSWYQQALGQGPQFIFQYYEEEERQRGNFPDRFSGHQFPNYSSELNVNALLLGDSALYLCASSLAVARQETQYFGPGTRLLVL.

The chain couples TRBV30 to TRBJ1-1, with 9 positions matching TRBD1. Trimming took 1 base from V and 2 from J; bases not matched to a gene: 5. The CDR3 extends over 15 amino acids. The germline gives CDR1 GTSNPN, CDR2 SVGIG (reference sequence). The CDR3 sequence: CAWSAGQGGNTEAFF. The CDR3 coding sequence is TGTGCCTGGAGTGCGGGACAGGGTGGAAACACTGAAGCTTTCTTT.

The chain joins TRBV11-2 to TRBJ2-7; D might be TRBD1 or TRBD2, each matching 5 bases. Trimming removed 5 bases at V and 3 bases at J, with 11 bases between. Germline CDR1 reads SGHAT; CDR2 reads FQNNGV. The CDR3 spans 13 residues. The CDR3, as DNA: TGTGCCAGCAGCCCCGGGACCCACTACGAGCAGTACTTC. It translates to CASSPGTHYEQYF.

The CDR3 DNA reads TGTGCCAGCAGCGCCTACAGGGGCGAGCAGTACTTC. It is translated as CASSAYRGEQYF. The chain has TRBV9 and TRBJ2-7, with 7 bases aligning to TRBD1. J gave up 6 bases and V 3 bases, and 3 bases lay outside the gene matches. The CDR3 contains 12 residues. In germline, CDR1 is SGDLS, CDR2 YYNGEE.

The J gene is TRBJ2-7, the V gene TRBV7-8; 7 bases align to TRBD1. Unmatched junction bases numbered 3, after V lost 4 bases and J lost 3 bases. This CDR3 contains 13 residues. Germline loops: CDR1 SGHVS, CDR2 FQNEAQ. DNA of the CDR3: TGTGCCAGCAGCTCAGACAGGGTCTACGAGCAGTACTTC. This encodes CASSSDRVYEQYF.

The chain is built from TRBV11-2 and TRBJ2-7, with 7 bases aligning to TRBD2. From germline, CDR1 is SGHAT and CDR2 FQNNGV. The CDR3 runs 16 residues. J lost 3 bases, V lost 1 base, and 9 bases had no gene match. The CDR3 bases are TGTGCCAGCAGCTTAGGGGTCCGGGGGGACCGCTACGAGCAGTACTTC. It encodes CASSLGVRGDRYEQYF.

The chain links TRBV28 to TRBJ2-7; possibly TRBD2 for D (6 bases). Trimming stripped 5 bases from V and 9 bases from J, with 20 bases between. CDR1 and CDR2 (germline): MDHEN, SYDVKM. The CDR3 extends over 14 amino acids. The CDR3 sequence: CASSLREPYDGQYF. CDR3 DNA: TGTGCCAGCAGTCTCCGGGAGCCATACGACGGGCAGTACTTC.

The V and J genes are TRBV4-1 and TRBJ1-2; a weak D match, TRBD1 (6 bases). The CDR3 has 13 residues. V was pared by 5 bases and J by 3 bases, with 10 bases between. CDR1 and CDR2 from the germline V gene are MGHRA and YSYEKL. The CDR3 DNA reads TGCGCCAGCAGCTGGGGGGCAGACTATGGCTACACCTTC. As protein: CASSWGADYGYTF.

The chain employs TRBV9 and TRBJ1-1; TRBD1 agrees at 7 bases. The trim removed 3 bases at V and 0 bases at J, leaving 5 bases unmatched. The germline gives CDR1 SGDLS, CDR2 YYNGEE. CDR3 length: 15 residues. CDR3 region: CASSAGGQVNTEAFF. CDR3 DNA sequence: TGTGCCAGCAGCGCCGGAGGACAGGTGAACACTGAAGCTTTCTTT.

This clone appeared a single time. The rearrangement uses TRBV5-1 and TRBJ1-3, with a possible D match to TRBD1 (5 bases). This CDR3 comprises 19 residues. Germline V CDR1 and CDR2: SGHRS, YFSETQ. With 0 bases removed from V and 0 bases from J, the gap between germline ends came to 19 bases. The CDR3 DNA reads TGCGCCAGCAGCTTGGGGTCGGCAGGGAAGAAGAACTCTGGAAACACCATATATTTT. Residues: CASSLGSAGKKNSGNTIYF.

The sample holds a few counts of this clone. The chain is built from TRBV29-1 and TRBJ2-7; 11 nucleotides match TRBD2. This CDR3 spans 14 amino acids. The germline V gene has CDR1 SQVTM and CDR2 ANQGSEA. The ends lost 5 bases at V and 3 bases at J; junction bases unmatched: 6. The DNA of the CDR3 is TGCAGCGTTACACCGGGACTAGCGGACTACGAGCAGTACTTC. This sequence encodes CSVTPGLADYEQYF.

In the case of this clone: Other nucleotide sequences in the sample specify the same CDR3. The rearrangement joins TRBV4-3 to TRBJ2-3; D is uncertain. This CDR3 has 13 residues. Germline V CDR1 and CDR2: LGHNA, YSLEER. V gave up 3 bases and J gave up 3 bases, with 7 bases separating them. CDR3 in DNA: TGCGCCAGCAGCCAGGACCCGACAGATACGCAGTATTTT. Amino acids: CASSQDPTDTQYF.

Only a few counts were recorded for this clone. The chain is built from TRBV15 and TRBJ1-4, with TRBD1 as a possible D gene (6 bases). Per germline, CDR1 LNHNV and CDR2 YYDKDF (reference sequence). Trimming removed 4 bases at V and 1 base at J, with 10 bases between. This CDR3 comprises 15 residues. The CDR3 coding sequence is TGTGCCACCAGCAACGGAGGGGGAACTAATGAAAAACTGTTTTTT. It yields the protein CATSNGGGTNEKLFF.

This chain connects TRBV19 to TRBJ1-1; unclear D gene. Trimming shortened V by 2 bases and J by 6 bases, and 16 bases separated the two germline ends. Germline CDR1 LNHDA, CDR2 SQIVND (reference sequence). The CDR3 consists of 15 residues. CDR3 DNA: TGTGCCAGTAGTATACCCGCAGACACTTACTCTGAAGCTTTCTTT. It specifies CASSIPADTYSEAFF. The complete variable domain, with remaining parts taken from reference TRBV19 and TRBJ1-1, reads DGGITQSPKYLFRKEGQNVTLSCEQNLNHDAMYWYRQDPGQGLRLIYYSQIVNDFQKGDIAEGYSVSREKKESFPLTVTSAQKNPTAFYLCASSIPADTYSEAFFGQGTRLTVV.

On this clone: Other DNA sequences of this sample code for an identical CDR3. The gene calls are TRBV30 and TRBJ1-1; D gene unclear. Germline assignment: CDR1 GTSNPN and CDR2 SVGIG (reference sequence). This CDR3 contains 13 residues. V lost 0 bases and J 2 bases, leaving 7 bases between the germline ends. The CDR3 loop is CAWSVLGNTEAFF. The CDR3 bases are TGTGCCTGGAGTGTACTGGGTAACACTGAAGCTTTCTTT.

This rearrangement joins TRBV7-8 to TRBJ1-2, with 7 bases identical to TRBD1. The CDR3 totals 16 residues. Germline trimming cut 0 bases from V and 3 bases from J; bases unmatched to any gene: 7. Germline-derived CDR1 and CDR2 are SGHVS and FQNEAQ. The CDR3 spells CASSLAMTGTDYGYTF. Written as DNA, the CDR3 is TGTGCCAGCAGCTTAGCGATGACAGGGACGGACTATGGCTACACCTTC.